This TCR beta chain is from a study of T-cell memory formation after mild COVID-19. Study results and limitations: Contracting clones from day 15 to 85 showed balanced CD4/CD8; later expanders favored CD4+.

CDR3 size: 16 residues. Germline V gene lookup returns CDR1 SEHNR and CDR2 FQNEAQ (reference sequence). Trimming removed 4 bases from V and 8 bases from J; junction bases left unmatched: 11. This clonotype came up a few times. Its antigen is unknown. TCRdb itself ran the 5' RACE reads through MiXCR, one entry per CDR3 protein. This table has about 430,000 distinct CDR3 sequences, 24% appearing once. The receptor was derived from an adult woman who had mild COVID-19 (a few samples of this study predate the infection). Cell type and time point are not known. J is TRBJ2-1 and V is TRBV7-9, with 10 bases that match TRBD2. Sequenced: PBMCs or a T cell subset sorted from them (not recorded which). CDR3 region: CASSSTSGIWYDEQFF. CDR3 bases: TGTGCCAGCAGCTCCACTAGCGGGATTTGGTACGATGAGCAGTTCTTC.